These 10 T cell receptor beta chains originate from one sample sequenced in a study of CD8+ T cells in alopecia areata. After isolation, RNA underwent reverse transcription to generate cDNA as the sequencing template. The data were produced by immunoSEQ multiplex PCR, yet TCRdb's version contains in-frame clones alone and is incomplete. This table has 50,000 to 70,000 clones, 44% appearing once. Sample: NKG2D-low CD8+ T cells sorted from blood. The origin of the receptors is a human donor with alopecia areata.

This clone has more than one count but fewer than ten. The J gene is TRBJ2-1, the V gene TRBV6-4; no firm D call. CDR1 MRHNA and CDR2 SNTAGT come from the germline V gene. This CDR3 spans 13 amino acids. V was clipped by 4 bases and J by 7 bases, with 11 bases between them. As DNA, the CDR3 is TGTGCCAGCAGTGCCCGGGCCGAGAATGAGCAGTTCTTC. This sequence encodes CASSARAENEQFF.

This clone has more than one count but fewer than ten. V and J are TRBV10-3 and TRBJ1-1; D not certain. The CDR3 consists of 15 residues. The ends were cut back, 2 bases at V and 8 bases at J, with 18 bases in the middle. Germline CDR1 and CDR2: ENHRY and SYGVKD. CDR3 amino acids: CAISEAPPTLTEAFF. The DNA of the CDR3 is TGTGCCATCAGTGAGGCCCCCCCCACCTTAACAGAAGCTTTCTTT.

The rearrangement joins TRBV27 to TRBJ2-7; 7 bases map to TRBD1. Germline V gene lookup returns CDR1 MNHEY and CDR2 SMNVEV (reference sequence). Unmatched junction bases numbered 3, after V lost 3 bases and J lost 4 bases. The CDR3 runs 13 residues. As DNA, the CDR3 is TGTGCCAGCAGTTTTGCCAGGGGGTACGAGCAGTACTTC. This sequence encodes CASSFARGYEQYF.

This clone has a handful of counts. The chain joins TRBV7-9 to TRBJ2-5; D tentatively fits TRBD1 or TRBD2 (6 bases each). Trimming cost V 1 base and J 2 bases, with 14 bases left between them. Germline CDR1 SEHNR, CDR2 FQNEAQ (reference sequence). This CDR3 has 16 amino acids. In DNA form, the CDR3 reads TGTGCCAGCAGCTTAGTGTCTGAGGGGGGACAAGAGACCCAGTACTTC. As protein: CASSLVSEGGQETQYF.

There are a few counts of this clone. The chain joins TRBV7-9 to TRBJ2-3; 11 bases are a match to TRBD2. Germline V gene sequence: CDR1 SEHNR, CDR2 FQNEAQ (reference sequence). The CDR3 loop spans 18 amino acids. V lost 3 bases to trimming and J lost 0 bases; unmatched junction nucleotides: 8. The DNA for the CDR3 is TGTGCCAGCAGCTTTCCACGAGGGACTAGCGGAAGCACAGATACGCAGTATTTT. Translating it yields CASSFPRGTSGSTDTQYF.

V usage is TRBV27 and J usage is TRBJ2-3; D not resolved. Trimming cost V 4 bases and J 5 bases, with 10 bases left between them. Germline loops: CDR1 MNHEY, CDR2 SMNVEV (reference sequence). This CDR3 is built from 13 residues. This chain's CDR3 is CASSSTPRDTQYF. The CDR3, as DNA: TGTGCCAGCAGTTCGACTCCTAGAGATACGCAGTATTTT.

A few counts support this clone. The V and J genes are TRBV13 and TRBJ2-2, with a possible D match to TRBD2 (5 bases). Germline assignment: CDR1 PRHDT and CDR2 FYEKMQ (reference sequence). V lost 10 bases, J lost 2 bases, and 14 bases lay in between. This CDR3 spans 14 amino acids. Here the CDR3 reads CATFPRANTGELFF. DNA for the CDR3: TGTGCCACCTTTCCGAGGGCCAACACCGGGGAGCTGTTTTTT.

The J gene is TRBJ2-7, the V gene TRBV7-8; no clear D gene. V lost 5 bases, J lost 2 bases, and 10 bases lay in between. This CDR3 contains 13 residues. Germline CDR1 and CDR2: SGHVS and FQNEAQ. CDR3 residues: CASSQTRPYEQYF. CDR3 in DNA: TGTGCCAGCAGCCAGACACGTCCCTACGAGCAGTACTTC.

The J gene is TRBJ1-1, the V gene TRBV7-9; D is perhaps TRBD1 (5 bases). CDR1 SEHNR and CDR2 FQNEAQ come from the germline V gene (reference sequence). This CDR3 region has 13 residues. Between the trimmed V and J ends, which lost 4 bases and 4 bases, there was a span of 10 bases. This CDR3 reads CASSSRVRTEAFF. CDR3 bases: TGTGCCAGCAGCTCCAGGGTGCGCACTGAAGCTTTCTTT.

This sequence joins TRBV7-9 and TRBJ2-7; D is undetermined. Germline CDR1 is SEHNR and CDR2 is FQNEAQ (reference sequence). V was cut by 5 bases and J by 3 bases, with 8 bases left in between. The CDR3 contains 12 residues. CDR3 in amino acids: CASSLDHYEQYF. The DNA for the CDR3 is TGTGCCAGCAGCCTTGATCACTACGAGCAGTACTTC.